What follows is one TCR beta chain and its context. This sample was included in a study of blood T cell repertoires in COVID-19. Germline V lookup: CDR1 SGHAT, CDR2 FQNNGV. Trimming stripped 1 base from V and 10 bases from J, with 11 bases between. The CDR3 extends over 13 amino acids. The data were produced by immunoSEQ multiplex PCR, yet TCRdb's version contains in-frame clones alone and is incomplete. Among about 51,000 clones listed, about 86% were seen once. The rearrangement uses TRBV11-2 and TRBJ2-1; D is ambiguous. This clonotype was sampled from a man in his 60s with acute or convalescent COVID-19. Sequenced sample: peripheral blood. CDR3 coding DNA: TGTGCCAGCAGCTTAGGTGGTTCTAGAGAGCAGTTCTTC. Amino acids: CASSLGGSREQFF. Combining the CDR3 with reference TRBV11-2 and TRBJ2-1 gives the whole variable domain EAGVAQSPRYKIIEKRQSVAFWCNPISGHATLYWYQQILGQGPKLLIQFQNNGVVDDSQLPKDRFSAERLKGVDSTLKIQPAKLEDSAVYLCASSLGGSREQFFGPGTRLTVL.